This T cell receptor (beta chain) was recovered during a study of T cells in localized non-small cell lung cancer. Germline V gives CDR1 MNHNS, CDR2 SASEGT. The V gene end was trimmed by 8 bases and the J gene end by 7 bases; junction bases not matched to a gene: 4. This CDR3 spans 13 amino acids. Study outcomes and limitations: A median of around 57 clones ranked among the top 100 in tumor appeared in adjacent lung. Of the tissues analyzed, uninvolved adjacent lung showed maximal T cell clonality, greater than tumor.

As concerns this clone: What it binds is not known.

Libraries were prepared by immunoSEQ multiplex PCR; TCRdb keeps only in-frame clonotypes and omits some of them. Of about 21,000 clones listed, roughly 83% are singletons. This material consisted of peripheral blood, taken before any cancer treatment. The chain employs TRBV6-1 and TRBJ1-4; 10 bases map to TRBD1. The TCR sequence derives from a man aged 35 to 69 with stage I lung adenocarcinoma. In nucleotides, the CDR3 is TGTGCCAGCGGCGACAGGGGGCGTGAAAAACTGTTTTTT. It specifies CASGDRGREKLFF.